What follows are 3 T cell receptor beta chains derived from one specimen sequenced in a study of control samples from healthy donors and cancer patients. Repertoires were generated with immunoSEQ multiplex PCR, while TCRdb's copy carries only in-frame clones and drops some. The sample includes around 150,000 clones, roughly 90% of them seen just once. Sequencing was done on a sample of blood. All receptors come from a man aged 25-45 years in good health.

This clone has only one observation. The chain uses TRBV6-2 or TRBV6-3 and TRBJ2-5, with 13 bases matching TRBD2. The germline V gene encodes CDR1 MNHEY and CDR2 SVGEGT. The CDR3 runs to 14 residues. J gave up 6 bases and V 6 bases, and 4 bases lay outside the gene matches. The CDR3 coding sequence is TGTGCCAGCAGCTGGACTAGCGGGAGTCAGACCCAGTACTTC. This sequence encodes CASSWTSGSQTQYF.

The rearrangement joins TRBV6-5 to TRBJ2-1, with 8 bases fitting TRBD2. Germline trimming cut 5 bases from V and 2 bases from J; bases unmatched to any gene: 5. Germline CDR1 and CDR2: MNHEY and SVGAGI. The CDR3 consists of 15 residues. The CDR3 here is CASSPSGSPYNEQFF. The CDR3 DNA is TGTGCCAGCAGTCCGAGCGGGAGCCCCTACAATGAGCAGTTCTTC.

The table lists this clone with a count of one. V usage is TRBV13 and J usage is TRBJ1-4; no firm D call. The CDR3 is 14 residues long. The germline V gene encodes CDR1 PRHDT and CDR2 FYEKMQ (reference sequence). V was trimmed by 0 bases and J by 7 bases, leaving 9 bases between them. CDR3 bases: TGTGCCAGCAGCTTAGGTCCTGCGGGTGAAAAACTGTTTTTT. Protein product: CASSLGPAGEKLFF.